Shown below are 3 T cell receptor beta chains from a single sample sequenced in a study of blood T cell repertoires in COVID-19. This table comes from immunoSEQ multiplex PCR, and its TCRdb copy is limited to in-frame clones, with some not included. The sample lists 250,000 to 300,000 clones; roughly 80% were seen once. The specimen sequenced was PBMCs or T cells enriched from blood (not recorded which). These TCRs come from a man aged 40-49 years who had been exposed to COVID-19.

This clone was seen a few times. The chain links TRBV6-6 to TRBJ1-4, with 7 bases fitting TRBD1. The V and J ends lost 6 bases and 6 bases, in that order; junction bases with no gene match: 7. Germline lookup yields CDR1 MNHNY and CDR2 SVGAGI (reference sequence). The CDR3 consists of 14 residues. The CDR3 nucleotides read TGTGCCAGCAGAACGGACAGGTTAGATGAAAAACTGTTTTTT. It encodes CASRTDRLDEKLFF.

V gene TRBV19 combines with J gene TRBJ1-2, with 9 bases fitting TRBD1. With V trimmed by 7 bases and J by 4 bases, 7 bases remained unmatched. This CDR3 region has 14 residues. Germline CDR1 is LNHDA and CDR2 is SQIVND (reference sequence). The CDR3: CASNTGGAVYGYTF. Written as DNA, the CDR3 is TGTGCCAGTAACACAGGGGGCGCGGTCTATGGCTACACCTTC. The whole variable domain, filled in from reference TRBV19 and TRBJ1-2, reads DGGITQSPKYLFRKEGQNVTLSCEQNLNHDAMYWYRQDPGQGLRLIYYSQIVNDFQKGDIAEGYSVSREKKESFPLTVTSAQKNPTAFYLCASNTGGAVYGYTFGSGTRLTVV.

The chain's CDR3 is CASSRGQIHEKLFF. The CDR3 DNA sequence: TGTGCCAGTAGTAGGGGACAAATTCATGAAAAACTGTTTTTT. This rearrangement joins TRBV19 to TRBJ1-4; D might be TRBD1 (6 bases). Germline CDR1 reads LNHDA; CDR2 reads SQIVND (reference sequence). Trimming cost V 4 bases and J 6 bases, with 12 bases left between them. The CDR3 loop spans 14 amino acids.